The entry that follows covers one TCR beta chain sequence. As yet, its antigen is unknown. Built from TCR beta cDNA, the libraries had unique molecular identifiers in them. TCRdb reprocessed the PCR reads with MiXCR, giving one entry per CDR3 protein. Here the sample spans more than 500,000 distinct CDR3 sequences, 34% being singletons. This sample stems from a study of post-analysis software for immune sequencing data. About the study: Some patients lacked subtype; others had relapsing-remitting, secondary progressive or progressive-relapsing disease. Study-level findings and limits: Same-batch preparations were strongly co-clustered by F measure. Normalized Chao1 diversity was significantly reduced in patients versus controls. Comparison of patients with controls showed roughly five TRBV segments more frequent in patients, TRBV5-6, TRBV5-1 and TRBV20-1 among them.

The ends lost 5 bases at V and 5 bases at J; junction bases unmatched: 6. CDR1 and CDR2 (germline): SGHRS, YFSETQ. The CDR3 contains 15 residues. The rearrangement links TRBV5-1 to TRBJ1-4, with 10 bases fitting TRBD1. Sequenced material: blood. This receptor was identified in a girl between 2 and 17 years old with multiple sclerosis. The CDR3 spells CASRGTGEGNEKLFF. The CDR3 coding sequence is TGCGCCAGCAGAGGGACAGGGGAGGGGAATGAAAAACTGTTTTTT. Supplemented by reference TRBV5-1 and TRBJ1-4, the full variable domain reads KAGVTQTPRYLIKTRGQQVTLSCSPISGHRSVSWYQQTPGQGLQFLFEYFSETQRNKGNFPGRFSGRQFSNSRSEMNVSTLELGDSALYLCASRGTGEGNEKLFFGSGTQLSVL.